This TCR beta chain was identified during a study of regulatory and conventional T cells in RAG deficiency (dated by TCRdb to about 2017). About the investigation overall: High-throughput TCR beta sequencing was used to compare the repertoire diversity and composition of Treg, conventional CD4+ and CD8+ T cells between RAG-deficient patients and healthy controls.

The library came from the immunoSEQ multiplex PCR assay. Genomic DNA from the sorted T-cell subsets was used to amplify rearranged TCR beta chain products, which were then sequenced. Per the original workflow: Shannon entropy and Simpson indices were used to quantify the repertoire diversity of productive TCR beta rearrangements. To gauge clonal expansion, the frequencies of the 100 most abundant productive TCR beta clonotypes among total reads were added together. The TRB repertoires were scored with a self-reactivity index that is based on amino acid usage at CDR3beta positions 6 and 7. Repertoire analyses used two-way ANOVA; flow cytometric analyses used Student t or Mann-Whitney tests. TCRdb re-hosts the immuneACCESS table, in-frame sequences only. Its copies lack some clones; in the studies checked, an unresolved V gene accounts for under half of them, and the cause for the rest is not known. V and J calls plus clone size are reproduced from that table; the DNA served to infer D and trimming. The sample has roughly 32,000 clones on record, over 75% of them singletons. The ten largest account for roughly an eighth of the sample.

Regarding this clone: It has no known antigen specificity. Base qualities are not recorded, but no much larger clone differs from it by a single base.

The CDR3 holds 16 amino acids from the cysteine to the phenylalanine. Of all the DNA, just the CDR3 is kept, 48 bases in frame from base 1. CDR1 and CDR2 are drawn from the germline V gene: SGHAT, FQNNGV. Compared with germline, V lacks 5 bases and J lacks 5 bases; bases without a gene match: 12. Several healthy control donors were used as the comparison group for repertoire analyses. CD8+ T cells lacking CD4 were purified from blood before genomic DNA extraction. Study-wide findings and limitations: Shorter CDR3 lengths were found in all patient T-cell subsets, and >75% Treg-Tconv repertoire overlap at nucleotide and amino acid level was observed in Omenn syndrome patients. For some subjects, some analyses of T-cell subsets were not performed. Unique TCR beta sequences from Treg cells were approximately 100-fold fewer in Omenn syndrome and CID/AS patients than controls, versus about 9.9-fold for other subsets. Sorted CD25-high CD127-low cells from Omenn syndrome patients may represent peripherally activated cells rather than bona fide Treg cells. Markedly lower Shannon entropy and higher Simpson indices were observed in RAG-deficient patients than in control T-cell subpopulations.

These records were also assigned to another study, of regulatory T cells. From the second report: The multiplex PCR used 52 forward TRBV primers and 13 reverse TRBJ primers, with assay-based and computational corrections for amplification bias. Repertoires from patients had restricted unique TRB V-J pairs and skewed V and J gene usage, with the strongest effect in regulatory T cells. Between CD3G-deficient patients and healthy controls, the study compared T-cell receptor beta repertoires in sorted regulatory T cells, conventional CD4+ T cells and CD8+ T cells. Ficoll density separation was used to isolate peripheral blood mononuclear cells. CD3+ CD8+ CD4- T cells were isolated on a FACSAria cell sorter. Within the immunoSEQ assay, multiplex PCR amplified rearranged TRB loci from genomic DNA. Sequencing of the TRB amplicons was done on an Illumina HiSeq platform. Raw sequences were error-filtered and aligned to reference gene sequences by custom algorithms, then analyzed with the immunoSEQ online tools. Frequencies of productive and nonproductive TRB rearrangements were assessed among unique sequences as well as among total sequences. Groups were compared by t tests, Mann-Whitney tests or two-way ANOVA performed in Prism software.

The sample consisted of CD8+ T cells sorted from blood. This sequence uses TRBV11-2 and TRBJ2-1; 7 middle bases align to TRBD2. The sequence came from a human donor in good health. DNA sequence: TGTGCCAGCAGCACACAAGGGAGGGGACGGAACAATGAGCAGTTCTTC. Its coded protein is CASSTQGRGRNNEQFF.